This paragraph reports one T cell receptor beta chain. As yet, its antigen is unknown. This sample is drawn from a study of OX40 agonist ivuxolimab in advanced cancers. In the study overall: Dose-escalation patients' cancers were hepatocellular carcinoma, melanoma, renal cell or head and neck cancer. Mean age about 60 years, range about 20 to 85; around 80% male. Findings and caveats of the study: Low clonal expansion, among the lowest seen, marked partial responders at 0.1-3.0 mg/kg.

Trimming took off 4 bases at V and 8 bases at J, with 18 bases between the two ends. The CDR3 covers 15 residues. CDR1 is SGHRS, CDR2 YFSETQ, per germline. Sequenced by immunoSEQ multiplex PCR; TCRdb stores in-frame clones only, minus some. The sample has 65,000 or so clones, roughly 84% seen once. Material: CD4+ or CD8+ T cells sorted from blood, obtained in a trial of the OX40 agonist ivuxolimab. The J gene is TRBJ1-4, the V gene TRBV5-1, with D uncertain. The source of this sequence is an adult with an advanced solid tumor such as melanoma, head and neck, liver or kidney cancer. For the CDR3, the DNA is TGCGCCAGCAGCCTCACCTTGGGAAGCGGGGAAAAACTGTTTTTT. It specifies CASSLTLGSGEKLFF.